This T cell receptor (beta chain) was retrieved from a study of blood T cell repertoires in COVID-19. In the original processing: Counts of nucleated cells, estimated from reference gene primer amplification, were obtained. Assay: immunoSEQ multiplex PCR; the TCRdb copy retains only in-frame clones and omits some. D and trimming come from the DNA, and the V and J calls and clone size come from that table. This table has 150,000 or so clones, around 85% appearing once. V lost 3 bases and J lost 2; bases outside the gene matches: 6. Germline V gene lookup returns CDR1 ENHRY and CDR2 SYGVKD. The CDR3 consists of 15 residues.

The sample taken for sequencing was peripheral blood. The chain couples TRBV10-3 to TRBJ2-7; 8 nucleotides match TRBD2. The sequence came from a man aged 60 to 75 with COVID-19, enrolled during active disease. CDR3 DNA sequence: TGTGCCATCAGTGACCACGGGGGGGAGGCCTACGAGCAGTACTTC. Translation gives CAISDHGGEAYEQYF.